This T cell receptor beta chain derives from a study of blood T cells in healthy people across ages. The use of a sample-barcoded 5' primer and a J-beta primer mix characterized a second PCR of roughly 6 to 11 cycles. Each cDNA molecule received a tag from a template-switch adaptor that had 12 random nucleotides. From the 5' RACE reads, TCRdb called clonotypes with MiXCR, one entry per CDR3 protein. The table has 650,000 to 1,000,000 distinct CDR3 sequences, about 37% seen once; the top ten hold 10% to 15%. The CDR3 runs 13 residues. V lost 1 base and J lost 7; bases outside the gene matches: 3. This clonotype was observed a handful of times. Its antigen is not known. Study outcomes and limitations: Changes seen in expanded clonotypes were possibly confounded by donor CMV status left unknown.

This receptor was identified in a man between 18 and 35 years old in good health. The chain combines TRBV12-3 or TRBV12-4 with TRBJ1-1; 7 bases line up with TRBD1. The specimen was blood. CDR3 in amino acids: CASSLEGAGEAFF. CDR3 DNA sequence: TGTGCCAGCAGTTTAGAGGGGGCAGGTGAAGCTTTCTTT.